This T cell receptor beta chain derives from a study of T cell responses to AZD1222 COVID-19 vaccine. Study-level background: Recipients boosted at about 4 weeks or about 12 weeks are pooled.

Points from the study as a whole: The sample set comprised mostly white British donors with more females, and clonal diversity was possibly underestimated. After two AZD1222 doses, spike-specific TCR breadth and depth rose versus day 0.

Trimming removed 4 bases from V and 3 bases from J; junction bases left unmatched: 5. This CDR3 contains 14 residues. Germline CDR1 and CDR2: SQVTM and ANQGSEA. Comments on this clone: The antigen is undetermined.

TCRdb's copy holds only in-frame clones and misses some; the assay was immunoSEQ multiplex PCR. Found here are 150,000 to 200,000 clones, roughly 87% of them singletons; the top ten hold about 2.5%. The sample consisted of peripheral blood, taken on day 0 of AZD1222 vaccination. The J gene is TRBJ2-7, the V gene TRBV29-1; 11 bases line up with TRBD1. The sequence came from an adult in good health. The DNA of the CDR3 is TGCAGCGTTGTTCCGGGGACAGGGGGCTACGAGCAGTACTTC. Protein sequence: CSVVPGTGGYEQYF.